This T cell receptor (beta chain) was captured by sequencing in a study of long-term antiretroviral therapy in people with HIV. Survey level was the resolution at which the v3.0 immunoSEQ assay ran. The data were produced by immunoSEQ multiplex PCR, yet TCRdb's version contains in-frame clones alone and is incomplete. Here the sample spans about 35,000 clones, roughly 80% being singletons. Germline-derived CDR1 and CDR2 are MNHNS and SASEGT. This CDR3 region has 12 residues. With 2 bases removed from V and 7 bases from J, the gap between germline ends came to 8 bases. The sequenced sample was unsorted PBMCs, obtained 2 years after starting antiretroviral therapy. The sequence derives from a woman between 45 and 60 years old with HIV. The chain links TRBV6-1 to TRBJ1-2, with D possibly being TRBD1 (5 bases). The CDR3 nucleotides are TGTGCCAGCAGTGAACGGCAGGGTGGCTACACCTTC. Protein sequence: CASSERQGGYTF.